The table lists the clone carrying this TCR beta chain with many counts. Its antigen is as yet unknown. CDR3 length: 16 residues. V gave up 1 base and J gave up 1 base, with 13 bases separating them. The germline CDR1 and CDR2 sequences are LGHDT and YNNKEL (reference sequence). Regions amplified from RNA transcripts were the TCR beta CDR3 regions. RT-PCR in the first round (using the HTBI primer set) targeted the TCR CDR3. One entry per CDR3 protein, called by TCRdb with MiXCR from the multiplex PCR reads. The sample yields over 500,000 distinct CDR3 sequences, more than 15% seen once. These data are taken from a study of T cells in Graves' hyperthyroidism and ophthalmopathy. Active moderate-to-severe ophthalmopathy, Clinical Activity Score at least 3, NOSPECS at least 4, under 3 months' duration. In making diagnoses, clinical symptoms, serum thyroxine and TRAb, thyroid ultrasound and orbital computed tomography were all used.

Study-level points and caveats: Blood also contained most expanded thyroid clonotypes above 0.001.

The receptor was derived from a woman under 30 with Graves' ophthalmopathy. The sample comprised blood. The rearrangement links TRBV3-1 to TRBJ1-1; tentative D call: TRBD1 (6 bases). CDR3 coding DNA: TGTGCCAGCAGCCAAGTTGCGGCAGGGGCGAACACTGAAGCTTTCTTT. This gives the protein CASSQVAAGANTEAFF.